A selection of T cell receptor beta chains follows, all from one sample in a study of shared clonotypes between healthy human individuals. TCRdb keeps only in-frame clones here, not all; method: immunoSEQ multiplex PCR. The data contain just over 2,000,000 clones, about 95% of them singletons. Source material: naive CD8+ T cells sorted from blood. Source of these receptors: a man younger than 30 in good health. CDR3s include the opening cysteine and the closing phenylalanine or tryptophan. Fields, in order: CDR3 protein, J gene, V gene.

CSVEFLAGDNYGYTF | TRBJ1-2 | TRBV29-1
CASSQGYQPQHF | TRBJ1-5 | TRBV7-2
CASSQESSSYEQYF | TRBJ2-7 | TRBV4-3
CASSVNDQPQHF | TRBJ1-5 | TRBV9
CASSLATGYEQYF | TRBJ2-7 | TRBV7-6
CAWSVLSGSYNEQFF | TRBJ2-1 | TRBV30
CASSPLSPDEQFF | TRBJ2-1 | TRBV11-2
CSVRGAYEQYF | TRBJ2-7 | TRBV29-1
CASSPPGTPEAFF | TRBJ1-1 | TRBV27
CASSLEGVSNQPQHF | TRBJ1-5 | TRBV5-1
CASSEVRQNNQPQHF | TRBJ1-5 | TRBV2
CASNKPGQGYEQYF | TRBJ2-7 | TRBV28
CASVGMGARAFF | TRBJ1-1 | TRBV4-2
CASSLGAGTRNTGELFF | TRBJ2-2 | TRBV27
CASNPTSGLPDTQYF | TRBJ2-3 | TRBV7-9
CSVGDRTSYEQYF | TRBJ2-7 | TRBV29-1
CATSRNRQLGETQYF | TRBJ2-5 | TRBV15
CASSPSVGSGYEKLFF | TRBJ1-4 | TRBV5-6
CASSQSSGTGNYEQYF | TRBJ2-7 | TRBV4-1
CASSFAIDFSGNQPQHF | TRBJ1-5 | TRBV28
CASSQGPGTGGDEQYF | TRBJ2-7 | TRBV27
CASSQDWAGVVELFF | TRBJ2-2 | TRBV4-1
CASSLEGGSFTEAFF | TRBJ1-1 | TRBV7-4
CASSSIAGGYNEQFF | TRBJ2-1 | TRBV27
CASSPGYSNQPQHF | TRBJ1-5 | TRBV27
CASSRDSTSYEQYF | TRBJ2-7 | TRBV9
CASKQYSNQPQHF | TRBJ1-5 | TRBV6-1
CASSLRTPYEQYF | TRBJ2-7 | TRBV13
CATSRASSEAFF | TRBJ1-1 | TRBV15
CASREQGGREKLFF | TRBJ1-4 | TRBV28
CASSLGAGGQETQYF | TRBJ2-5 | TRBV9
CASSLGTTYEQYF | TRBJ2-7 | TRBV28
CASSLDPGDYEQYF | TRBJ2-7 | TRBV5-1
CAWSRDIGGYNEQFF | TRBJ2-1 | TRBV30
CASSGGLDNTEAFF | TRBJ1-1 | TRBV19
CAGSRVTNNVNTEAFF | TRBJ1-1 | TRBV2
CSVVFRGSEQYF | TRBJ2-7 | TRBV29-1
CASSVGSAGELFF | TRBJ2-2 | TRBV9
CASSVGNNEQFF | TRBJ2-1 | TRBV9
CSVPQGASTDTQYF | TRBJ2-3 | TRBV29-1
CASSLVTGAVGTDTQYF | TRBJ2-3 | TRBV11-2
CASSDWGRNQPQHF | TRBJ1-5 | TRBV6-1
CASSSHAGAGNRNEQFF | TRBJ2-1 | TRBV11-3
CASSSDRQDEQYF | TRBJ2-7 | TRBV7-9
CAIISGDPMKTQYF | TRBJ2-5 | TRBV6-1
CASKVEGAGEQYF | TRBJ2-7 | TRBV27
CASSFGGLSYEQYF | TRBJ2-7 | TRBV11-2
CASSIMSGGALETQYF | TRBJ2-5 | TRBV19